The 10 T cell receptor beta chains below come from one sample, sequenced in a study of shared clonotypes between healthy human individuals (dated by TCRdb to 2018 to 2020). Libraries came from the immunoSEQ multiplex PCR assay. TCRdb holds this immuneACCESS table with in-frame rearrangements only. Some clones are missing; in checked studies, unresolved V genes explain under half, and the rest has no known cause. Here the sample has roughly 500,000 clones; around four fifths occur a single time. The ten largest clones add up to more than 10% of the sample. The source material was PBMCs. The receptor source for this set is a middle-aged woman in good health. Some clones in this sample may be carry-over from other donors' samples.

The V gene is TRBV23-1, the J gene TRBJ2-3, with 7 bases that match TRBD1. TRBV23-1 is designated an ORF whose function remains uncertain. J was trimmed by 0 bases and V by 10 bases; bases with no gene match: 10. This CDR3 spans 15 amino acids. The CDR3 is CANHVTGASTDTQYF. DNA of the CDR3: TGCGCCAACCACGTAACAGGGGCGAGCACAGATACGCAGTATTTT.

This clone was picked up a small number of times. The chain is built from TRBV2 and TRBJ1-1; tentatively, D is TRBD1 (6 bases). V was pared by 6 bases and J by 3 bases, with 17 bases between. CDR1 is SNHLY and CDR2 is FYNNEI in the germline V gene. The CDR3 spans 15 residues. The CDR3 here is CASRDHTGGYTEAFF. The CDR3 DNA reads as TGTGCCAGCAGGGATCATACGGGGGGCTACACTGAAGCTTTCTTT.

The rearrangement links TRBV2 to TRBJ2-5; D is uncertain. The length of the CDR3 is 12 residues. V was pared by 6 bases and J by 2 bases, with 7 bases between. Germline V CDR1 and CDR2: SNHLY, FYNNEI. The CDR3, as DNA: TGTGCCAGCAGGCCATCACAAGAGACCCAGTACTTC. It specifies CASRPSQETQYF.

Of note for this clone: With only one base between it and a far larger clone, this is likely a read error. V and J are TRBV7-9 and TRBJ2-5; D not certain. Looked up from germline, CDR1 is SEHNR and CDR2 is FQNEAQ (reference sequence). CDR3 length: 12 amino acids. V lost 1 base and J lost 5, with 5 bases in between. CDR3 in DNA: TGTGCCAGCAGCTTAGTGATCGAGACCCAGTACTTC. Translating gives CASSLVIETQYF.

The V and J genes are TRBV7-9 and TRBJ2-4; TRBD2 might be the D (6 bases). The CDR3 length is 14 residues. V was clipped by 6 bases and J by 11 bases, with 20 bases between them. CDR1 and CDR2 (germline): SEHNR, FQNEAQ (reference sequence). The CDR3 region has the DNA TGTGCCAGCAGTGAGGGAGGTCGGGGCAATGTTCAGTACTTC. Its translation: CASSEGGRGNVQYF.

The V and J genes are TRBV7-7 and TRBJ2-2; 8 bases are shared with TRBD2. Germline-derived CDR1 and CDR2 are SSHAT and FNYEAQ (reference sequence). The CDR3 runs to 16 residues. Trimming at V came to 2 bases and at J to 5 bases, leaving 7 bases not matched to a gene. The CDR3 DNA is TGTGCCAGCAGCTTAACGGGAGGGCCGGGGACCGGGGAGCTGTTTTTT. Amino acids: CASSLTGGPGTGELFF.

This clone has a handful of counts. The chain uses TRBV19 and TRBJ1-1, with 7 bases lining up with TRBD1. The trim removed 6 bases at V and 7 bases at J, leaving 8 bases unmatched. The germline V gene has CDR1 LNHDA and CDR2 SQIVND (reference sequence). The CDR3 spans 13 residues. The CDR3 sequence is CASRTDRESEAFF. DNA of the CDR3: TGTGCCAGTAGAACTGACAGGGAAAGTGAAGCTTTCTTT.

The chain links TRBV7-6 to TRBJ2-3, with a tentative D call TRBD2 (6 bases). V was pared by 5 bases and J by 1 base, with 19 bases between. Germline assignment: CDR1 SGHVS and CDR2 FNYEAQ. This CDR3 comprises 17 residues. As DNA, the CDR3 is TGTGCCAGCAGCCCCGGTTTGACTGGCGGGGGCACAGATACGCAGTATTTT. Its protein product is CASSPGLTGGGTDTQYF.

V is TRBV6-1 and J is TRBJ2-3; TRBD2 might be the D (6 bases). The CDR3 is made up of 14 amino acids. Germline CDR1 and CDR2: MNHNS and SASEGT. Trimming shortened V by 1 base and J by 1 base, and 6 bases separated the two germline ends. The CDR3 coding sequence is TGTGCCAGCAGTGAAGTAGCGGGCACAGATACGCAGTATTTT. Translation: CASSEVAGTDTQYF.

V is TRBV4-1 and J is TRBJ2-5; no reliable D call. The V gene lost 1 base and the J gene lost 1 base, with 10 bases spanning the gap. The V gene's germline CDR1 is MGHRA and CDR2 YSYEKL. CDR3 length equals 15 residues. Here the CDR3 reads CASSQVGTTQETQYF. CDR3 nucleotide sequence: TGCGCCAGCAGCCAAGTGGGTACCACCCAAGAGACCCAGTACTTC.